This T cell receptor beta chain was identified in a study of early stage breast cancer tumors. Germline-derived CDR1 and CDR2 are MNHEY and SVGAGI. The trim removed 2 bases at V and 3 bases at J, leaving 1 base unmatched. The CDR3 is 14 residues long. Profiled with immunoSEQ multiplex PCR; TCRdb holds only in-frame clones, not every one. The data show 60,000 to 80,000 clones, with 65% to 85% seen just once and about 3.6% held by the top ten. This TCR derives from a person aged 55 to 75 with breast cancer. The sample comprised blood. The chain joins TRBV6-5 to TRBJ2-4, with 7 nucleotides matching TRBD1. The chain's CDR3 is CASSYDRVKNIQYF. CDR3 in DNA: TGTGCCAGCAGTTACGACAGGGTCAAAAACATTCAGTACTTC.